This T cell receptor (beta chain) was found in a study of regulatory T cells in long-lasting Graves disease. Notes on the study in general: With 2,741 shared public clonotypes, persistent patients exceeded new patients, who shared just over 950. Newly diagnosed disease favored TRBV20-1 and TRBJ2-1 over persistent disease. Having only a small sample size may have limited accuracy.

As to time point: newly diagnosed GD, antithyroid drugs for less than 3 months. RNA extracted from PBMCs served as the sequencing template. A word on this clonotype: Its antigen is not identified.

For TCR beta, libraries came from iRepertoire HTBI primers and Arm-PCR of CDR3 regions. TCRdb reprocessed the multiplex PCR reads via MiXCR and lists one record per CDR3 protein. The sample comprises around 400,000 distinct CDR3 sequences, 15% of which are singletons, and approximately 7.8% rests with the top ten. Germline CDR1 and CDR2: SGDLS and YYNGEE. With V trimmed by 0 bases and J by 9 bases, 8 bases remained unmatched. The CDR3 has 15 amino acids. These data are also associated with another study on T cells in Graves' hyperthyroidism and ophthalmopathy. That work states: In the analysis, a 13 V-J model separated ophthalmopathy from stable hyperthyroidism.

The sequencing here drew on peripheral blood mononuclear cells (PBMCs), taken at new diagnosis, from a patient treated with antithyroid drugs. This chain joins TRBV9 and TRBJ2-1; 8 bases agree with TRBD2. This sequence originates from a woman in her thirties or forties with Graves disease. This CDR3 reads CASSVGGSGKGEQFF. The CDR3 nucleotides read TGTGCCAGCAGCGTAGGGGGTAGCGGGAAGGGTGAGCAGTTCTTC.